A single sample gave rise to the 27 T cell receptor beta chains below, sequenced in a study of shared clonotypes between healthy human individuals. Repertoires were generated with immunoSEQ multiplex PCR, while TCRdb's copy carries only in-frame clones and drops some. This table has around 1.6 million clones, 95% to 99% appearing once. The specimen sequenced was naive CD4+ T cells sorted from blood. As for subset: CD45RA+ positively selected. Receptors were obtained from a man under 40 in good health.

The J gene is TRBJ2-7, the V gene TRBV5-4; 10 bases match TRBD2. Trimming at V came to 1 base and at J to 6 bases, leaving 7 bases not matched to a gene. Germline V CDR1 and CDR2: SGHNT, YYREEE (reference sequence). The length of the CDR3 is 15 residues. CDR3 DNA sequence: TGTGCCAGCAGCTTGAACCTAGCGGGAGTTTCCGAGCAGTACTTC. This sequence encodes CASSLNLAGVSEQYF. Variable domain in full (rest from reference TRBV5-4 and TRBJ2-7): ETGVTQSPTHLIKTRGQQVTLRCSSQSGHNTVSWYQQALGQGPQFIFQYYREEENGRGNFPPRFSGLQFPNYSSELNVNALELDDSALYLCASSLNLAGVSEQYFGPGTRLTVT.

As DNA, the CDR3 is TGTGCCAGCAGTGACTTAGCGGGAAAGAAAGGGAATGAGCAGTTCTTC. Protein: CASSDLAGKKGNEQFF. This rearrangement joins TRBV6-4 to TRBJ2-1; 8 bases fit TRBD2. CDR3 size: 16 residues. Trimming cost V 1 base and J 7 bases; bases outside gene matches: 9. Germline V CDR1 and CDR2: MRHNA, SNTAGT.

The V gene is TRBV14, the J gene TRBJ1-1, with 10 bases identical to TRBD1. CDR1 and CDR2 (germline): SGHDN, FVKESK. The CDR3 totals 17 residues. Germline trimming cut 3 bases from V and 1 base from J; bases unmatched to any gene: 8. CDR3 nucleotides: TGTGCCAGCAGCCACACCGACAGGGGGCTAGGGAACACTGAAGCTTTCTTT. It codes for CASSHTDRGLGNTEAFF.

The chain uses TRBV25-1 and TRBJ2-1; D remains unclear. Trimming removed 2 bases from V and 8 bases from J, with 10 bases in between. This CDR3 comprises 13 residues. CDR1 and CDR2 from the germline V gene are MGHDK and SYGVNS. Written as DNA, the CDR3 is TGTGCCAGCAGTGAACCAGTACGGCATGAGCAGTTCTTC. Translating gives CASSEPVRHEQFF.

The J gene is TRBJ1-5, the V gene TRBV7-8, with TRBD1 identical over 8 bases. There are 15 residues in the CDR3. Germline V gene data show CDR1 as SGHVS and CDR2 as FQNEAQ. V lost 5 bases, J lost 3 bases, and 6 bases stayed unmatched. The CDR3 DNA reads as TGTGCCAGCAGCCCAGACAGGGGTAACAATCAGCCCCAGCATTTT. It yields the protein CASSPDRGNNQPQHF.

V gene TRBV18 combines with J gene TRBJ2-7; the match to TRBD1 covers 11 bases. From germline, CDR1 is KGHSH and CDR2 LQKENI. The CDR3 is 16 residues long. V was pared by 2 bases and J by 7 bases, with 10 bases of the junction left unmatched. CDR3 DNA sequence: TGTGCCAGCTCACCAACCCCCCCCGGGACAGGGGGTGAGCAGTACTTC. As protein: CASSPTPPGTGGEQYF.

The chain has TRBV10-3 and TRBJ2-7; the D call may be TRBD1 or TRBD2 (5 bases each). The germline V gene has CDR1 ENHRY and CDR2 SYGVKD. CDR3 length: 15 amino acids. The V end was cut by 5 bases, the J end by 0 bases, with 14 bases between. CDR3 loop: CAISHSGRNSYEQYF. The CDR3 bases are TGTGCCATCAGTCATTCGGGACGGAACTCCTACGAGCAGTACTTC.

The gene calls are TRBV11-2 and TRBJ2-7, with D perhaps TRBD1 or TRBD2 (5 bases each). The CDR3 consists of 15 residues. The V end was cut by 5 bases, the J end by 1 base, with 15 bases between. Germline V gives CDR1 SGHAT, CDR2 FQNNGV. CDR3 in amino acids: CASSPLPGASYEQYF. The DNA of the CDR3 is TGTGCCAGCAGCCCCCTCCCCGGGGCATCCTACGAGCAGTACTTC. Filled out from reference TRBV11-2 and TRBJ2-7, the complete variable domain reads EAGVAQSPRYKIIEKRQSVAFWCNPISGHATLYWYQQILGQGPKLLIQFQNNGVVDDSQLPKDRFSAERLKGVDSTLKIQPAKLEDSAVYLCASSPLPGASYEQYFGPGTRLTVT.

The chain recombines TRBV27 with TRBJ2-7; 7 bases agree with TRBD1. CDR3 length: 14 residues. The germline gives CDR1 MNHEY, CDR2 SMNVEV (reference sequence). Trimming removed 6 bases from V and 0 bases from J; junction bases left unmatched: 5. This CDR3 is CASSKDRISYEQYF. The CDR3 nucleotides are TGTGCCAGCAGCAAGGACAGGATCTCCTACGAGCAGTACTTC.

The V and J genes are TRBV11-3 and TRBJ2-2; D remains ambiguous. Germline loops: CDR1 SGHNT, CDR2 YENEEA. V was cut by 5 bases and J by 4 bases, with 5 bases left in between. CDR3 size: 12 residues. The CDR3 DNA reads as TGTGCCAGCAGCAGCCTCACCGGGGAGCTGTTTTTT. Amino acid sequence: CASSSLTGELFF.

This chain connects TRBV5-1 to TRBJ2-5, with D unresolved. This CDR3 contains 14 residues. Trimming cost V 0 bases and J 2 bases, with 8 bases left between them. CDR1 and CDR2 (germline): SGHRS, YFSETQ. The CDR3 region has the DNA TGCGCCAGCAGCTTGGTCAGGTCACAAGAGACCCAGTACTTC. Encoded protein: CASSLVRSQETQYF.

The V and J genes are TRBV30 and TRBJ2-7, with D possibly being TRBD2 (7 bases). The germline V gene has CDR1 GTSNPN and CDR2 SVGIG (reference sequence). The CDR3 consists of 13 residues. V was pared by 0 bases and J by 6 bases, with 12 bases between. CDR3: CAWSVGGPLEQYF. CDR3 coding DNA: TGTGCCTGGAGTGTGGGGGGGCCCCTCGAGCAGTACTTC.

The V gene is TRBV5-1, the J gene TRBJ2-1; TRBD2 might be the D (6 bases). CDR1 SGHRS and CDR2 YFSETQ come from the germline V gene. The length of the CDR3 is 17 residues. Trimming stripped 3 bases from V and 0 bases from J, with 16 bases between. CDR3 loop: CASSSPSLASSYNEQFF. The CDR3 bases are TGCGCCAGCAGCTCCCCCTCGCTAGCGTCCTCCTACAATGAGCAGTTCTTC.

The count of this clone is one. This sequence joins TRBV7-6 and TRBJ1-2; D unresolved. Germline-derived CDR1 and CDR2 are SGHVS and FNYEAQ. Deletions cut 7 bases from V and 6 bases from J, with 15 bases between. The CDR3 consists of 13 residues. CDR3 protein: CASTPWGRDGYTF. Here the CDR3 DNA reads TGTGCCAGCACCCCCTGGGGTCGAGATGGCTACACCTTC.

The chain carries TRBV27 and TRBJ2-1, with D maybe TRBD2 (5 bases). V was clipped by 3 bases and J by 6 bases, with 9 bases between them. This CDR3 spans 13 amino acids. Per the germline V gene, CDR1 is MNHEY and CDR2 is SMNVEV (reference sequence). The CDR3 bases are TGTGCCAGCAGTTTCCCAGAGGGCAATGAGCAGTTCTTC. It codes for CASSFPEGNEQFF.

This chain connects TRBV10-2 to TRBJ2-7, with D perhaps matching TRBD1 (6 bases). V was pared by 2 bases and J by 0 bases, with 14 bases between. The germline V gene has CDR1 WSHSY and CDR2 SAAADI. The CDR3 covers 16 residues. CDR3 bases: TGCGCCAGCAGTGAGGTCAGAAGACAGGCCTCCTACGAGCAGTACTTC. Translated, it gives CASSEVRRQASYEQYF.

The rearrangement joins TRBV6-5 to TRBJ2-5; D is perhaps TRBD2 (5 bases). The CDR3 has 15 residues. The ends were cut back, 0 bases at V and 6 bases at J, with 14 bases in the middle. CDR1 and CDR2 (germline): MNHEY, SVGAGI. In DNA form, the CDR3 reads TGTGCCAGCAGTTACTCGTGGGCGGGTATAAAGACCCAGTACTTC. Protein: CASSYSWAGIKTQYF.

This chain uses TRBV18 with TRBJ2-7, with D maybe TRBD1 (6 bases). Germline-derived CDR1 and CDR2 are KGHSH and LQKENI. Trimming stripped 4 bases from V and 0 bases from J, with 16 bases between. The CDR3 is made up of 16 amino acids. The CDR3 here is CASSLGGQLSSYEQYF. CDR3 DNA: TGTGCCAGCTCACTAGGGGGACAACTGAGCTCCTACGAGCAGTACTTC.

CDR3 sequence reads: CASSGLRGSYNEQFF. In nucleotides, the CDR3 is TGTGCCAGCAGCGGGTTGAGGGGCTCCTACAATGAGCAGTTCTTC. The rearrangement uses TRBV9 and TRBJ2-1; the D call may be TRBD1 or TRBD2 (5 bases each). Trimming shortened V by 3 bases and J by 0 bases, and 10 bases separated the two germline ends. Germline V gene sequence: CDR1 SGDLS, CDR2 YYNGEE. This CDR3 has 15 amino acids.

V is TRBV7-6 and J is TRBJ2-7, with 12 nucleotides matching TRBD2. This CDR3 comprises 19 residues. CDR1 and CDR2 from the germline V gene are SGHVS and FNYEAQ. V shed 5 bases, J shed 2 bases, and the junction held 16 bases outside the gene matches. This CDR3 reads CASSARQGSGLAGPYEQYF. In DNA form, the CDR3 reads TGTGCCAGCAGCGCCAGACAGGGCTCAGGACTAGCGGGACCCTACGAGCAGTACTTC.

The chain couples TRBV19 to TRBJ2-1, with 7 bases matching TRBD1. The CDR3 runs 14 residues. V shed 4 bases and J 6 bases; nucleotides not matched to a gene: 6. Germline values: CDR1 LNHDA, CDR2 SQIVND (reference sequence). The CDR3 bases are TGTGCCAGTAGTACGGACAGGTGGAGCAATGAGCAGTTCTTC. It translates to CASSTDRWSNEQFF.

The sample holds one count of this clone. The J gene is TRBJ1-2, the V gene TRBV28; 9 bases are a match to TRBD1. The junction had 10 bases not matched to a gene; V was cut back by 5 bases and J by 3 bases. The CDR3 contains 16 residues. The germline V gene encodes CDR1 MDHEN and CDR2 SYDVKM. Written as DNA, the CDR3 is TGTGCCAGCAGTCCTTGGACAGGGGAAAAGGACTATGGCTACACCTTC. Translating it yields CASSPWTGEKDYGYTF.

The chain carries TRBV14 and TRBJ2-1; D is tentatively TRBD1 or TRBD2 (5 bases each). Trimming removed 5 bases from V and 0 bases from J, with 14 bases in between. Germline CDR1 and CDR2: SGHDN and FVKESK. The CDR3 has 16 residues. CDR3 protein: CASSGRDPSSYNEQFF. DNA of the CDR3: TGTGCCAGCAGCGGTCGGGACCCCAGCTCCTACAATGAGCAGTTCTTC. The full variable domain, its missing parts supplied by reference TRBV14 and TRBJ2-1, is EAGVTQFPSHSVIEKGQTVTLRCDPISGHDNLYWYRRVMGKEIKFLLHFVKESKQDESGMPNNRFLAERTGGTYSTLKVQPAELEDSGVYFCASSGRDPSSYNEQFFGPGTRLTVL.

This clone showed up just once. CDR3 nucleotides: TGTGCCAGCGGCTGGGGACTATTAAAGCAGTATTTT. Its protein product is CASGWGLLKQYF. The chain uses TRBV28 and TRBJ2-3, with TRBD2 matching over 7 bases. Germline CDR1 and CDR2: MDHEN and SYDVKM. The CDR3 loop spans 12 amino acids. The V gene end was trimmed by 8 bases and the J gene end by 11 bases; junction bases not matched to a gene: 10.

The V call is TRBV2, the J call TRBJ1-4; maybe TRBD1 (5 bases). Germline V gives CDR1 SNHLY, CDR2 FYNNEI. Trimming removed 6 bases from V and 7 bases from J, with 15 bases in between. CDR3 length: 14 residues. CDR3 in amino acids: CASRRGWGGEKLFF. DNA of the CDR3: TGTGCCAGCAGACGAGGGTGGGGGGGTGAAAAACTGTTTTTT.

This rearrangement joins TRBV9 to TRBJ2-7; tentative D call: TRBD2 (6 bases). V gave up 0 bases and J gave up 3 bases, with 10 bases separating them. The CDR3 runs to 14 residues. Germline CDR1 reads SGDLS; CDR2 reads YYNGEE. Written as DNA, the CDR3 is TGTGCCAGCAGCGTAGGTCCTAGCGACTACGAGCAGTACTTC. Protein: CASSVGPSDYEQYF.

The V call is TRBV13, the J call TRBJ2-7, with a possible D match to TRBD2 (6 bases). This CDR3 comprises 13 residues. Deletions cut 6 bases from V and 0 bases from J, with 9 bases between. The V gene's germline CDR1 is PRHDT and CDR2 FYEKMQ (reference sequence). In DNA, the CDR3 is TGTGCCAGCAGGGTTAGCGGCTCCTACGAGCAGTACTTC. It specifies CASRVSGSYEQYF.